Described below is a single T cell receptor beta chain sequence and its context. Antigen: not known. The entry originates in a study of T cell responses to AZD1222 COVID-19 vaccine. Whole-study results and caveats: Seropositive status at baseline applied to only 6 or 7 AZD1222 recipients.

The method was immunoSEQ multiplex PCR; TCRdb's version includes in-frame clones alone and lacks a portion of them. Seen here are 150,000 to 200,000 clones, 94% observed once, and the top ten hold approximately 0.6%. This CDR3 spans 12 amino acids. Germline V lookup: CDR1 LNHDA, CDR2 SQIVND (reference sequence). V was pared by 7 bases and J by 5 bases, with 9 bases between. The sequencing here drew on peripheral blood, taken on day 0 of AZD1222 vaccination. This clonotype originated in an adult in good health. The rearrangement joins TRBV19 to TRBJ1-5; D is unresolved. The CDR3 nucleotides are TGTGCCAGTAACAAGCGGGATCAGCCCCAGCATTTT. This codes for CASNKRDQPQHF.